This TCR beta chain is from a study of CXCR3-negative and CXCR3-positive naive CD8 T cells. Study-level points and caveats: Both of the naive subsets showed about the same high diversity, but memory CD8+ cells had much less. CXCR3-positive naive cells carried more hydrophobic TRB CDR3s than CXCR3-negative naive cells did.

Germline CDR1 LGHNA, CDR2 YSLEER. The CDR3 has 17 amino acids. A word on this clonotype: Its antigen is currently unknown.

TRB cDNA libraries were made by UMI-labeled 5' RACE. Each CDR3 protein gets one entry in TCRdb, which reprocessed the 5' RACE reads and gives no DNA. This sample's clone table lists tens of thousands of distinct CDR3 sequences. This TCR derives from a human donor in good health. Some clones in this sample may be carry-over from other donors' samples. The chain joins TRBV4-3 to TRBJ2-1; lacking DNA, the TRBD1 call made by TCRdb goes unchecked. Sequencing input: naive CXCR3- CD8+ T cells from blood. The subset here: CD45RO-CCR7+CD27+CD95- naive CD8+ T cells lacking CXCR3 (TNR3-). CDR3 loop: CASSQGRDTVAYNEQFF.